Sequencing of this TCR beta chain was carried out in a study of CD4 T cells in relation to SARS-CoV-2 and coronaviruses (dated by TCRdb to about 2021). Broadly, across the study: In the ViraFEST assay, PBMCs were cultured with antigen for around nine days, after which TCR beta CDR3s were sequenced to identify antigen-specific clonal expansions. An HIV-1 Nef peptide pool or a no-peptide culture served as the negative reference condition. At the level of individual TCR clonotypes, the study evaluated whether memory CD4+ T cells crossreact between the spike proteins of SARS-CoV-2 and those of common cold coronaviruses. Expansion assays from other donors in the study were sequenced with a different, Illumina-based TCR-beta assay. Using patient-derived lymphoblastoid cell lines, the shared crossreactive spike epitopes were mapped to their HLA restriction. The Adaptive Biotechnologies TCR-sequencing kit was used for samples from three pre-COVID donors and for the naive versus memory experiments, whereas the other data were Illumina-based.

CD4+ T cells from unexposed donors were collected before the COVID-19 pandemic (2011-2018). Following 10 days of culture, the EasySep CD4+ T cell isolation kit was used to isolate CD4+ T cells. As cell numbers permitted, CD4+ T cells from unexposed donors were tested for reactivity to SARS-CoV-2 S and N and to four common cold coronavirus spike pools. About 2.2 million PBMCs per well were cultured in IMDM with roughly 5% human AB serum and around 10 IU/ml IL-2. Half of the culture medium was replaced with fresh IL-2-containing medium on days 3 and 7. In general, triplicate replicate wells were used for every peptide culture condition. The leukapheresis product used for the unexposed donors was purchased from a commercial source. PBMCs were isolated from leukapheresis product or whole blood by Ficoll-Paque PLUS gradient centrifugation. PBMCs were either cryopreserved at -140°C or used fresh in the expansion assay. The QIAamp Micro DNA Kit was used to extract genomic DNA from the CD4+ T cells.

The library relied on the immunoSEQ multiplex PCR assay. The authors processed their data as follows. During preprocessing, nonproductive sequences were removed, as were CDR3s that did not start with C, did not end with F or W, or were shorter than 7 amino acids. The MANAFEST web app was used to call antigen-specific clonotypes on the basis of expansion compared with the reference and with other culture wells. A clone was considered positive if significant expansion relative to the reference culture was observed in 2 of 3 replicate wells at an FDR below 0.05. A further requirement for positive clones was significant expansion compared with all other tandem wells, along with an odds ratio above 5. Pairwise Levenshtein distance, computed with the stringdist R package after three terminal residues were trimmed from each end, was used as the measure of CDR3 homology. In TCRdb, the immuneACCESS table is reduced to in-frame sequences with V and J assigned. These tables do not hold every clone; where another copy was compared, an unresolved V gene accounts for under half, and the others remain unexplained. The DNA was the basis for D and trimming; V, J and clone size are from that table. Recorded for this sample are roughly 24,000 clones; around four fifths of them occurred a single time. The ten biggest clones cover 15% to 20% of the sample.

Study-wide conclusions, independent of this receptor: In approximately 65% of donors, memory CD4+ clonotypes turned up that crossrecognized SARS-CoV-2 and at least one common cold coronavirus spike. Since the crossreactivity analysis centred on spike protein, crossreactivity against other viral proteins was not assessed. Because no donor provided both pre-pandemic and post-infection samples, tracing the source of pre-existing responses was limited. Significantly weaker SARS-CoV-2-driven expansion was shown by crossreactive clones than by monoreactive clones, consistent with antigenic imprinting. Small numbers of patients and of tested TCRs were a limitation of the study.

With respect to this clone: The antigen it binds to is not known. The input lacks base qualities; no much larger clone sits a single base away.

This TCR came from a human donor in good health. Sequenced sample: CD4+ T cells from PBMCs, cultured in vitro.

The DNA is as follows: TGCGCCAGCAGCCAAGGACTAGGTGGGGTAACCTTCACAGATACGCAGTATTTT. Its protein is CASSQGLGGVTFTDTQYF. The chain employs TRBV4-1 and TRBJ2-3, with TRBD2 perhaps the D gene, on 6 matching bases. The germline V gene sets CDR1 to MGHRA and CDR2 to YSYEKL. V drops 1 base and J drops 2 bases, leaving 19 bases in between. From the cysteine up to the phenylalanine, the CDR3 has a length of 18 residues. The only DNA kept is the CDR3, 54 bases in frame from the first base.